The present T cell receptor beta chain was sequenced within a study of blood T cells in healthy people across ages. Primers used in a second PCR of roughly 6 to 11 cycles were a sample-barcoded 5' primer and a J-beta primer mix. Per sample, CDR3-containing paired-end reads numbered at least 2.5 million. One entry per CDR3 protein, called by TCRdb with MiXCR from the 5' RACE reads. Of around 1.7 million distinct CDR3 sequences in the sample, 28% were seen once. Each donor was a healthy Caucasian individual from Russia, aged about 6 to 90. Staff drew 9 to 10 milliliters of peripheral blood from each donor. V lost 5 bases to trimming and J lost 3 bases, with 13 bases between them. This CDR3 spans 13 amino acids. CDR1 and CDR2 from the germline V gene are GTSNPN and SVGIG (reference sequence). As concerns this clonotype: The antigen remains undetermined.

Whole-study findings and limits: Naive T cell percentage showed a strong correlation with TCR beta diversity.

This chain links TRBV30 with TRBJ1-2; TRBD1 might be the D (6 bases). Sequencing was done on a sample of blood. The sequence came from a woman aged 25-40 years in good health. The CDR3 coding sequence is TGTGCCTGGGAGAGAAGGGGGTACTATGGCTACACCTTC. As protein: CAWERRGYYGYTF.